This passage covers 18 T cell receptor beta chains from one sample sequenced in a study of graft-versus-host responses after intestinal transplantation. Their specific antigens are unknown. Libraries were prepared by immunoSEQ multiplex PCR; TCRdb keeps only in-frame clonotypes and omits some of them. This table holds around 36,000 clones, about 96% found once. This specimen was unstimulated CD8+ T cells sorted from spleen or lymph node cells, taken before transplant. Receptors were obtained from a human donor who was the organ donor for an intestinal transplant.

The chain combines TRBV4-3 with TRBJ1-2; TRBD1 is a possible D gene (5 bases). CDR1 is LGHNA, CDR2 YSLEER, per germline. The length of the CDR3 is 17 residues. The germline V and J ends were trimmed by 0 bases and 3 bases, with 17 bases remaining between them. In DNA, the CDR3 is TGCGCCAGCAGCCAAGATCTTCTTCCAGGGAGGGACTATGGCTACACCTTC. Translated: CASSQDLLPGRDYGYTF.

The CDR3 DNA follows: TGTGCCATCAATGTCCGGGACAGGGGGCTCTATGGCTACACCTTC. Translating gives CAINVRDRGLYGYTF. The V and J genes are TRBV10-3 and TRBJ1-2; 12 nucleotides match TRBD1. The CDR3 consists of 15 residues. Germline V CDR1 and CDR2: ENHRY, SYGVKD. V gave up 7 bases and J gave up 4 bases; unmatched junction bases: 7.

The chain couples TRBV4-1 to TRBJ2-2, with TRBD2 identical over 13 bases. J lost 4 bases, V lost 2 bases, and 4 bases had no gene match. CDR1 MGHRA and CDR2 YSYEKL come from the germline V gene. The CDR3 has 17 amino acids. The CDR3 bases are TGCGCCAGCAGCCAAAGACTAGCGGGGGGACCCACCGGGGAGCTGTTTTTT. Translating gives CASSQRLAGGPTGELFF.

V is TRBV10-3 and J is TRBJ1-2; D gene ambiguous. This CDR3 region has 15 residues. The V gene lost 6 bases and the J gene lost 5 bases, with 19 bases spanning the gap. From germline, CDR1 is ENHRY and CDR2 SYGVKD. CDR3 residues: CAIRTPGIDQYGYTF. The CDR3 DNA reads as TGTGCCATCAGAACCCCTGGGATTGACCAGTATGGCTACACCTTC.

The chain carries TRBV25-1 and TRBJ1-2, with no clear D. The CDR3 length is 13 residues. V was pared by 5 bases and J by 3 bases, with 10 bases between. Germline V gene lookup returns CDR1 MGHDK and CDR2 SYGVNS. The CDR3 is CASSYGNDYGYTF. CDR3 nucleotides: TGTGCCAGCAGTTACGGGAATGACTATGGCTACACCTTC.

This chain uses TRBV9 with TRBJ2-3; TRBD1 is a possible D gene (5 bases). Between the trimmed V and J ends, which lost 3 bases and 5 bases, there was a span of 10 bases. The germline CDR1 and CDR2 sequences are SGDLS and YYNGEE. The CDR3 extends over 13 amino acids. DNA of the CDR3: TGTGCCAGCAGCGCACCTCAGGGAGATACGCAGTATTTT. Its translation: CASSAPQGDTQYF.

The rearrangement uses TRBV2 and TRBJ1-2; D is perhaps TRBD1 (5 bases). V was cut by 2 bases and J by 4 bases, with 8 bases left in between. Germline-derived CDR1 and CDR2 are SNHLY and FYNNEI. The CDR3 sequence is 13 residues long. CDR3 nucleotide sequence: TGTGCCAGCAGTGAATGGCAGGGCTATGGCTACACCTTC. It is translated as CASSEWQGYGYTF.

The gene calls are TRBV6-6 and TRBJ2-7; tentatively, D is TRBD1 (5 bases). The germline V gene has CDR1 MNHNY and CDR2 SVGAGI (reference sequence). The CDR3 is 14 amino acids. Trimming stripped 0 bases from V and 7 bases from J, with 13 bases between. The CDR3, as DNA: TGTGCCAGCAGTTACTCCGGTCCCAGGGTTGAGCAGTACTTC. Protein: CASSYSGPRVEQYF.

The CDR3 is CAASGVSTDTQYF. Written as DNA, the CDR3 is TGTGCCGCTAGCGGGGTCAGCACAGATACGCAGTATTTT. The chain joins TRBV19 to TRBJ2-3, with TRBD2 matching over 9 bases. V lost 11 bases, J lost 0 bases, and 3 bases stayed unmatched. The CDR3 contains 13 residues. In germline, CDR1 is LNHDA, CDR2 SQIVND (reference sequence). Using reference TRBV19 and TRBJ2-3 for the parts outside the CDR3, the full variable domain is DGGITQSPKYLFRKEGQNVTLSCEQNLNHDAMYWYRQDPGQGLRLIYYSQIVNDFQKGDIAEGYSVSREKKESFPLTVTSAQKNPTAFYLCAASGVSTDTQYFGPGTRLTVL.

V is TRBV7-6 and J is TRBJ2-5, with a weak D call TRBD2 (7 bases). The germline V gene encodes CDR1 SGHVS and CDR2 FNYEAQ. The CDR3 is made up of 14 amino acids. Trimming stripped 6 bases from V and 4 bases from J, with 15 bases between. DNA for the CDR3: TGTGCCAGCAGTCAAGGGGGGGGGCTAGAGACCCAGTACTTC. This sequence encodes CASSQGGGLETQYF.

The J gene is TRBJ2-7, the V gene TRBV28; D possibly uses TRBD1 or TRBD2 (5 bases each). Trimming took 2 bases from V and 0 from J, leaving 8 bases between them. The CDR3 extends over 14 amino acids. The germline V gene has CDR1 MDHEN and CDR2 SYDVKM. The CDR3 bases are TGTGCCAGCAGTTTAATGGGGGACTCCTACGAGCAGTACTTC. It codes for CASSLMGDSYEQYF.

This chain connects TRBV4-3 to TRBJ2-3, with D uncertain. V was cut by 1 base and J by 5 bases, with 7 bases left in between. Germline CDR1 reads LGHNA; CDR2 reads YSLEER. This CDR3 is built from 13 residues. The CDR3 sequence: CASSQAAEDTQYF. The CDR3 nucleotides are TGCGCCAGCAGCCAAGCTGCCGAAGATACGCAGTATTTT.

The chain uses TRBV5-6 and TRBJ1-5; no definite D call. This CDR3 has 12 residues. Germline V lookup: CDR1 SGHDT, CDR2 YYEEEE. The V end was cut by 5 bases, the J end by 5 bases, with 8 bases between. As DNA, the CDR3 is TGTGCCAGCAGGATCGGGGATCAGCCCCAGCATTTT. The encoded protein is CASRIGDQPQHF.

This clone was counted between two and nine times. The CDR3 DNA sequence: TGTGCCATCAGTGAACTAGCGGGGGCGGAGCTGTTTTTT. It yields the protein CAISELAGAELFF. The rearrangement uses TRBV10-3 and TRBJ2-2; 11 nucleotides align to TRBD2. V lost 3 bases to trimming and J lost 10 bases; unmatched junction nucleotides: 1. This CDR3 spans 13 amino acids. Germline V gene sequence: CDR1 ENHRY, CDR2 SYGVKD.

V is TRBV19 and J is TRBJ1-5; D remains unclear. The V and J ends lost 4 bases and 5 bases respectively, with 9 bases between them. In germline, CDR1 is LNHDA, CDR2 SQIVND (reference sequence). The CDR3 sequence is 13 residues long. The CDR3, as DNA: TGTGCCAGTAGTACCATTCTTGATCAGCCCCAGCATTTT. Encoded protein: CASSTILDQPQHF.

This chain uses TRBV19 with TRBJ2-3; tentative D call: TRBD2 (5 bases). In germline, CDR1 is LNHDA, CDR2 SQIVND (reference sequence). The ends were cut back, 8 bases at V and 0 bases at J, with 15 bases in the middle. The CDR3 is 15 residues long. In DNA form, the CDR3 reads TGTGCCAGTCCTAAGCGAGCGGCGAGCACAGATACGCAGTATTTT. Its protein product is CASPKRAASTDTQYF. The full variable domain, rest sourced from reference TRBV19 and TRBJ2-3, is DGGITQSPKYLFRKEGQNVTLSCEQNLNHDAMYWYRQDPGQGLRLIYYSQIVNDFQKGDIAEGYSVSREKKESFPLTVTSAQKNPTAFYLCASPKRAASTDTQYFGPGTRLTVL.

V is TRBV6-1 and J is TRBJ1-5, with a possible D match to TRBD1 (6 bases). This CDR3 spans 16 amino acids. V shed 4 bases and J shed 2 bases, with 15 bases lying between them. Germline assignment: CDR1 MNHNS and CDR2 SASEGT. The CDR3 DNA is TGTGCCAGCAGTGGAGATCCAGGGGTGGGCAATCAGCCCCAGCATTTT. Its translation: CASSGDPGVGNQPQHF.

This chain connects TRBV29-1 to TRBJ1-1; maybe TRBD1 (5 bases). Germline assignment: CDR1 SQVTM and CDR2 ANQGSEA. CDR3 length: 11 residues. V was clipped by 6 bases and J by 5 bases, with 10 bases between them. The CDR3: CSVEQGTEAFF. The DNA of the CDR3 is TGCAGCGTGGAGCAGGGTACTGAAGCTTTCTTT.